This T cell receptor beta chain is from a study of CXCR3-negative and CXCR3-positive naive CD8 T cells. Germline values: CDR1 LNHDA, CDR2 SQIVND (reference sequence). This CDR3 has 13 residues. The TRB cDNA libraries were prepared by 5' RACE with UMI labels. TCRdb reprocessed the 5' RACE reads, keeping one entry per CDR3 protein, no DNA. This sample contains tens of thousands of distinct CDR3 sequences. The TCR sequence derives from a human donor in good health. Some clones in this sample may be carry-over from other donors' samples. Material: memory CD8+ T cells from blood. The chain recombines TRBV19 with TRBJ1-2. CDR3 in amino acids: CASGLATGYGYTF.